This T cell receptor (beta chain) was sequenced in a study of CXCR3-negative and CXCR3-positive naive CD8 T cells. The authors made the TRB cDNA libraries by 5' RACE using UMI labels. TCRdb reworked the 5' RACE reads into one entry per CDR3 protein, no DNA. Its listing shows about 92,000 distinct CDR3 sequences. Definition of naive CD8+ T cells rested on a CD45RO-CCR7+CD27+CD95- profile. Regarding this clonotype: Its target is unknown.

The CDR3 consists of 13 residues. The study, taken as a whole, reports: Both naive subsets had comparably high diversity; memory CD8+ cells much lower.

This clonotype was obtained from a human donor in good health. Some clones in this sample may be carry-over from other donors' samples. This chain connects TRBV12-3 or TRBV12-4 to TRBJ2-7; TCRdb proposes TRBD1, but this gene call is untestable without DNA. Sequencing was performed on naive CXCR3- CD8+ T cells from blood. Described subset: CD45RO-CCR7+CD27+CD95- naive CD8+ T cells lacking CXCR3 (TNR3-). CDR3 protein: CASSPDRPYEQYF.